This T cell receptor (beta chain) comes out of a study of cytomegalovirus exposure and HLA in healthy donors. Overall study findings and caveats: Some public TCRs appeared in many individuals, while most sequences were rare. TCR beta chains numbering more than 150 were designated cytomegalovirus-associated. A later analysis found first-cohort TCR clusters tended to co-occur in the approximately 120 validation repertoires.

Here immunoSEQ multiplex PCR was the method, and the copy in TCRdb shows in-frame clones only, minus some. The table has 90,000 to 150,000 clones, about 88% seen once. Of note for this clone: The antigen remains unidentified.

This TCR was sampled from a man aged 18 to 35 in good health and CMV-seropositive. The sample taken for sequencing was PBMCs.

CDR3: CASSYSTSAETQYF. For the CDR3, the DNA is TGTGCCAGCAGTTACTCCACTAGCGCCGAGACCCAGTACTTC. This chain uses TRBV6-5 with TRBJ2-5; the match to TRBD2 covers 7 bases. Germline assignment: CDR1 MNHEY and CDR2 SVGAGI. The CDR3 totals 14 residues. Trimming cost V 0 bases and J 5 bases; bases outside gene matches: 3.